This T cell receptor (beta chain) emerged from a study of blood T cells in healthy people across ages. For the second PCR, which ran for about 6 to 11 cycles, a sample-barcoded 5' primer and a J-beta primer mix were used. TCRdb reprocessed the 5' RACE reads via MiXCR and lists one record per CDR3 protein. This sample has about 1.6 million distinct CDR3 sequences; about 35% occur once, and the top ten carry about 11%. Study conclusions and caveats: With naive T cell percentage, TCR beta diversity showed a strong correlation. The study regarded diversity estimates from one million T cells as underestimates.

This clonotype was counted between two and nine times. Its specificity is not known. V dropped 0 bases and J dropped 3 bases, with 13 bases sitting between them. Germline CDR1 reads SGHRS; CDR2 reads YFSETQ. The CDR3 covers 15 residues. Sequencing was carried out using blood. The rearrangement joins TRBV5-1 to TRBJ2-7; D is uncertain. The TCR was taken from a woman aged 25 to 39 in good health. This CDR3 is CASSLDPSPDYEQYF. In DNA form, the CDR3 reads TGCGCCAGCAGCTTGGACCCAAGCCCGGACTACGAGCAGTACTTC.